A selection of T cell receptor beta chains follows, all from one sample in a study of cytomegalovirus exposure and HLA in healthy donors. Data came from immunoSEQ multiplex PCR; TCRdb stores just in-frame clones and leaves some out. The sample totals about 120,000 clones. Sequenced input: PBMCs. The source is a man in his late teens or twenties in good health and CMV-seronegative. The CDR3 runs from the conserved cysteine through the conserved F or W.

V gene,J gene,CDR3 protein
TRBV29-1,TRBJ2-2,CSVAANTGELFF
TRBV5-1,TRBJ2-5,CASSLVGREGLKTQYF
TRBV28,TRBJ1-5,CASSPGVSNQPQHF
TRBV28,TRBJ2-7,CASGDRNSYEQYF
TRBV7-9,TRBJ2-3,CASSSITGTAGTDTQYF
TRBV7-3,TRBJ1-1,CASSLVRGTEAFF
TRBV9,TRBJ2-2,CASSPGGGQANTGELFF
TRBV7-6,TRBJ2-3,CASSILSGGPLTSRTDTQYF
TRBV6-5,TRBJ2-1,CASRPDRGFNNEQFF
TRBV9,TRBJ2-7,CASSGNVATEQYF
TRBV7-2,TRBJ2-5,CASSLDRGKRETQYF
TRBV28,TRBJ2-2,CASTRGGLVGELFF
TRBV5-1,TRBJ2-3,CASSSRPGQGLTDTQYF
TRBV4-3,TRBJ2-7,CASSRGTSYEQYF
TRBV7-9,TRBJ2-7,CASSPGVGGEQYF
TRBV28,TRBJ1-5,CASSPTDGGNQPQHF
TRBV6-4,TRBJ1-6,CASSDSTGGNSPLHF
TRBV5-1,TRBJ1-5,CASSLYPGFSNQPQHF
TRBV7-8,TRBJ2-3,CASSSGTRTNTQYF
TRBV30,TRBJ1-2,CAWSPTRVDEVYGYTF
TRBV7-9,TRBJ2-7,CASSPGLGGGEQYF
TRBV7-7,TRBJ2-7,CASSLASGGNYEQYF
TRBV19,TRBJ2-5,CATGLDVWETQYF
TRBV6-5,TRBJ2-7,CASSYSFRDTAYEQYF
TRBV7-9,TRBJ1-1,CASSLARDPKSAEAFF
TRBV7-6,TRBJ2-5,CASSLPGQGLQETQYF
TRBV4-3,TRBJ2-1,CASSHDSDYNEQFF
TRBV7-2,TRBJ2-2,CASSLESGGYTGELFF
TRBV28,TRBJ2-7,CASSLVLGGTREQYF
TRBV28,TRBJ1-1,CASSLSASEAFF
TRBV29-1,TRBJ2-5,CSVAGGTRETQYF
TRBV28,TRBJ1-2,CASSFTRGGRSYGYTF
TRBV7-2,TRBJ1-3,CASRLTTNSGNTIYF
TRBV7-3,TRBJ1-4,CVSISTGVGEKLFF
TRBV7-3,TRBJ2-1,CASSSKPRGTSGSAYNEQFF
TRBV19,TRBJ2-3,CASTRDRVDTQYF
TRBV13,TRBJ2-2,CASSLSGGGGRGELFF
TRBV6-1,TRBJ1-2,CASSEISNRGASGYTF
TRBV6-1,TRBJ1-4,CAIQGPNEKLFF
TRBV18,TRBJ2-7,CASSPNALAGGAYEQYF
TRBV28,TRBJ1-1,CASSLAHKNTEAFF
TRBV4-3,TRBJ1-1,CASSQGQGRTEAFF
TRBV5-4,TRBJ2-1,CASSLAFWTSGSYEQFF
TRBV27,TRBJ2-7,CASSFWSGKYEQYF
TRBV14,TRBJ2-1,CASSPTYNEQFF
TRBV11-3,TRBJ2-7,CASSIIPAGVYSYEQYF
TRBV4-3,TRBJ1-1,CASSRQSETEAFF
TRBV4-3,TRBJ1-4,CASSQGTVNEKLFF
TRBV5-5,TRBJ1-3,CASSLVQRSGNTIYF
TRBV5-1,TRBJ2-7,CASSLVAGPYEQYF
TRBV28,TRBJ2-1,CASSRRGGQGGNEQFF
TRBV9,TRBJ2-7,CASSVGGTGPSSEQYF
TRBV30,TRBJ1-1,CAGIRGPSTEAFF
TRBV6-6,TRBJ1-4,CASYDGYFATNEKLFF